This T cell receptor (beta chain) was identified during a study of beta chain features in type 1 diabetes listed by TCRdb under 2018. General notes on the study: Patients and healthy donors did not differ in mean age, gender distribution, total cell number or subset yield. Across all samples, about 110 million sorted cells were examined, and cell number per subset correlated strongly with RNA yield. In the study, TCRB repertoires of sorted circulating CD4+ T cell subsets from recently diagnosed type 1 diabetes patients were compared with those of matched healthy donors. Whereas all 28 donors provided naive and central memory subsets, regulatory and stem cell-like memory subsets were isolated from just 8 patients and roughly 8 healthy donors. Paper-wide results and their limitations: In all four CD4+ subsets, TCRB CDR3 length was moderately but significantly shorter in type 1 diabetes patients. Fewer insertions and more nucleotide deletions at VDJ recombination sites were observed in patients with type 1 diabetes, implying thymic rearrangement abnormalities. Shorter templates might be favored by PCR, yet because patient and control samples were amplified and corrected together, any such skew would affect both groups equally. Because small numbers of individuals were included in the HLA sub-analyses, any influence of HLA type on TCRB rearrangement was left unresolved. Naive, central memory and regulatory TCRB repertoires appeared more similar among patients than among healthy donors. Because cDNA was sequenced instead of genomic DNA, highly expressing activated cells could be over-represented, though the groups showed no difference in activation or CD3 levels.

Each donor gave one peripheral blood draw, around 100 mL on average, collected into heparinised tubes. Using a panel that included CD45RO, CCR7, CD25, CD127, CD95 and CD27, naive, central memory, regulatory and stem cell-like memory CD4+ T cells were sorted on a BD FACSAria II. Purity was above 95% for every sorted population. PBMCs were separated immediately by Lymphoprep density gradient centrifugation and were stained directly, without being cultured. So that batch effects would be minimized, each experiment stained and sorted samples in pairs, pairing one healthy donor with one patient. Trimming removed 0 bases from V and 0 bases from J, leaving 6 bases between the germline ends. The germline V gene (reference sequence) sets CDR1 to LNHNV and CDR2 to YYDKDF. The cysteine opens and the phenylalanine closes a CDR3 of 15 amino acids. Left in the record is the CDR3 DNA by itself, 45 bases read in frame from the first base.

The High Capacity cDNA Reverse Transcription Kit was used to reverse transcribe all of the isolated RNA, meaning that expressed TCRB transcripts were what got sequenced. Deep immunoSEQ sequencing was performed on naive, central memory and regulatory T cell samples, with an average of approximately 3.9 million total reads per sample. After sorted cells were lysed in RLT buffer, RNA was extracted with DNase-treated RNeasy Micro or Mini kits, with the choice depending on cell number. Each cell subset was processed separately to prevent cross-contamination, with patient and healthy donor samples processed together. The immunoSEQ multiplex PCR was used to amplify TCRB sequences from cDNA, generating 87-bp fragments that spanned the CDR3 region. The amplicons were sequenced using the Illumina HiSeq platform. As for how the authors treated the data: Synthetic template baselines were used to correct PCR bias computationally, reads within Hamming distance 2 were collapsed, and singletons that could not be merged were discarded. Reads were aligned to IMGT to assign V, D and J genes, CDR3 length, and insertions or deletions at six rearrangement sites. Clonotype counts were normalized to sorted cell number within each subset before computing true diversity and Gini coefficients with the tcR R package. Repertoire sharing was quantified using the overlap coefficient calculated on TCRB nucleotide sequences. TCRdb took over this immuneACCESS table, retaining in-frame rearrangements with V and J assigned. Such tables are incomplete; in checked studies, under half of the missing clones stem from an unresolved V gene, and the remainder is unexplained. V, J and clone size were drawn from that table, and D and trimming were deduced from the DNA. Here the sample has some 250,000 clones; about 25% occur a single time. Under 5% of the sample is taken by the ten largest.

With respect to this clone: No antigen is known for it. No base quality values were provided; no much bigger clone lies one nucleotide off.

The chain is encoded by TRBV15 joined to TRBJ1-3, with no confident D gene call. This TCR came from a young man in good health. Sequenced: central memory CD4+ T cells from blood. At the DNA level, the sequence is TGTGCCACCAGCAGAGATTCCCTCTCTGGAAACACCATATATTTT. Its protein product is CATSRDSLSGNTIYF.